The present T cell receptor (beta chain) was sequenced within a study of blood T cell repertoires in COVID-19. At the level of the study: Italy, Spain and the United States were the sources of the convalescent and acute COVID-19 samples.

Produced via immunoSEQ multiplex PCR; TCRdb's table is partial and in-frame only. Of some 200,000 clones in the sample, under 90% were seen once. V was trimmed by 6 bases and J by 2 bases, leaving 10 bases between them. Per germline, CDR1 LNHDA and CDR2 SQIVND (reference sequence). This CDR3 contains 13 residues. This TCR came from a woman aged 80 or older with active or convalescent COVID-19. The chain uses TRBV19 and TRBJ1-2; TRBD1 is a possible D gene (6 bases). Sequencing was done on a sample of peripheral blood. CDR3 region: CASRVGQNYGYTF. CDR3 in DNA: TGTGCCAGTAGAGTAGGACAGAACTATGGCTACACCTTC.